Listed below are T cell receptor beta chains from one sample, sequenced in a study of blood T cell repertoires in COVID-19. Repertoires were generated with immunoSEQ multiplex PCR, while TCRdb's copy carries only in-frame clones and drops some. The data contain about 190,000 clones, about 88% of them singletons. The material sequenced was PBMCs or T cells enriched from blood (not recorded which). The origin of the receptors is a middle-aged woman in a cohort exposed to, infected with or recovered from COVID-19 (not recorded which). CDR3s include the opening cysteine and the closing phenylalanine or tryptophan. A D gene is named only where the DNA matches it firmly. Clone size is shown for a subset of rows, as once, few, many or a class of expanded clone.

V	size	D	J	CDR3	DNA
TRBV11-3	.	TRBD1	TRBJ2-1	CASSADRATYNEQFF	TGTGCCAGCAGCGCAGACAGGGCCACCTACAATGAGCAGTTCTTC
TRBV5-8	.	.	TRBJ1-5	CASSLEGRVNQPQHF	TGTGCCAGCAGCTTGGAGGGCAGGGTTAATCAGCCCCAGCATTTT
TRBV11-3	.	.	TRBJ1-4	CASSLVGDTLRRDEKLFF	TGTGCCAGCAGCTTAGTTGGGGACACCCTCAGAAGGGATGAAAAACTGTTTTTT
TRBV28	once	TRBD1	TRBJ2-7	CASSLYRDRAYEQYF	TGTGCCAGCAGTTTATACCGGGACAGGGCATACGAGCAGTACTTC
TRBV2	.	TRBD1	TRBJ2-7	CASTGQGGPYEQYF	TGTGCCAGCACCGGACAGGGGGGACCCTACGAGCAGTACTTC
TRBV4-1	.	.	TRBJ2-7	CASSRGGSYEQYF	TGCGCCAGCAGCCGAGGGGGCTCCTACGAGCAGTACTTC
TRBV15	.	.	TRBJ1-2	CATSRADSPGYTF	TGTGCCACCAGCAGAGCGGACAGCCCTGGCTACACCTTC
TRBV9	.	.	TRBJ1-2	CASSVGPGMGGYTF	TGTGCCAGCAGCGTAGGTCCAGGGATGGGTGGCTACACCTTC
TRBV10-1	.	.	TRBJ1-1	CASSESVQGNTEAFF	TGCGCCAGCAGTGAGTCCGTACAGGGGAACACTGAAGCTTTCTTT
TRBV18	.	.	TRBJ2-7	CASSPISGGYEQYF	TGTGCCAGCTCACCAATCAGCGGAGGCTACGAGCAGTACTTC
TRBV5-1	.	TRBD1	TRBJ2-7	CASSYGQGSPHEQYF	TGCGCCAGCAGCTATGGACAGGGGTCTCCCCACGAGCAGTACTTC
TRBV6-4	.	TRBD1	TRBJ1-2	CASSAPRTGHLSNYGYTF	TGTGCCAGCAGTGCCCCGCGGACAGGCCACTTATCTAACTATGGCTACACCTTC
TRBV7-2	once	.	TRBJ2-3	CASSLAFRGTDTQYF	TGTGCCAGCAGCTTAGCGTTCAGGGGCACAGATACGCAGTATTTT
TRBV19	once	.	TRBJ2-7	CASSEVNSYEQYF	TGTGCCAGTAGTGAGGTTAACTCCTACGAGCAGTACTTC
TRBV5-1	.	.	TRBJ1-1	CASSLGAGQNTEAFF	TGCGCCAGCAGCTTGGGCGCAGGGCAGAACACTGAAGCTTTCTTT
TRBV6-1	.	.	TRBJ1-4	CASSDGRQLFF	TGTGCCAGCAGTGACGGGAGGCAACTGTTTTTT
TRBV2	.	.	TRBJ1-2	CASSEYEGDYGYTF	TGTGCCAGCAGTGAATATGAGGGGGACTATGGCTACACCTTC
TRBV5-4	.	TRBD1	TRBJ2-3	CASSLRQGDDTQYF	TGTGCCAGCAGCTTGCGACAGGGTGATGATACGCAGTATTTT
TRBV5-1	.	.	TRBJ1-1	CASSLAAGAGEAFF	TGCGCCAGCAGCTTGGCGGCAGGGGCCGGTGAAGCTTTCTTT
TRBV11-3	.	.	TRBJ2-7	CASSFWGDSYEQYF	TGTGCCAGCAGCTTTTGGGGGGACTCCTACGAGCAGTACTTC
TRBV9	.	.	TRBJ2-7	CASSVDDGPNEQYF	TGTGCCAGCAGCGTAGATGATGGGCCCAACGAGCAGTACTTC
TRBV28	.	.	TRBJ1-1	CASTRVFYAEAFF	TGTGCCAGCACCCGGGTCTTTTACGCTGAAGCTTTCTTT
TRBV5-1	.	TRBD2	TRBJ2-1	CASSSSGIGYNEQFF	TGCGCCAGCAGCTCGAGCGGGATCGGGTACAATGAGCAGTTCTTC
TRBV5-4	.	TRBD1	TRBJ1-1	CASSSQGGTEAFF	TGTGCCAGCAGCTCGCAGGGGGGCACTGAAGCTTTCTTT
TRBV6-5	.	.	TRBJ2-7	CASRAPGNEQYF	TGTGCCAGCAGGGCCCCAGGTAACGAGCAGTACTTC
TRBV6-5	.	.	TRBJ1-2	CASGPPASHTF	TGTGCCAGCGGGCCCCCGGCCTCCCACACCTTC
TRBV28	.	.	TRBJ2-7	CASSLPVAPPLSDEQYF	TGTGCCAGCAGTCTTCCCGTAGCCCCTCCGTTGTCCGACGAGCAGTACTTC